The rows below give T cell receptor beta chains drawn from one sample of a study of identical twins. TCRdb reanalysed the 5' RACE reads using MiXCR and keeps one entry per CDR3 protein. The table has about 430,000 distinct CDR3 sequences, less than 20% seen once. The material sequenced was naive T cells sorted from blood. The receptors derive from a man aged 50-60 years in good health. The conserved cysteine and the conserved F or W are not part of the CDR3 here. Fields, in order: J gene, D gene, V gene, CDR3 protein. A D gene is named only where the DNA matches it firmly.

TRBJ2-5	TRBD1	TRBV7-3	ASSLRGGQGGETQY
TRBJ1-3	.	TRBV4-1	ASSQGRGAGNTIY
TRBJ2-7	.	TRBV28	ASSTAFYSYEQY
TRBJ2-3	TRBD2	TRBV20-1	SAKTSGIDTQY
TRBJ1-4	.	TRBV12-3/TRBV12-4	ASSLAPTREKLF
TRBJ2-7	.	TRBV7-9	ASSLDNNYEQY
TRBJ1-2	.	TRBV4-1	ASSQVFSFYGYT
TRBJ2-7	.	TRBV5-1	ASSPRVGTSSYEQY
TRBJ2-7	TRBD2	TRBV4-3	ASSRLAGANYEQY
TRBJ2-5	TRBD1	TRBV27	ASSSGQGNLGDQETQY
TRBJ1-3	.	TRBV6-1	ASSRSRGSGNTIY
TRBJ2-7	TRBD1	TRBV20-1	SASAGTAIYEQY
TRBJ1-4	.	TRBV7-9	ASSFGVVTTWEKLF
TRBJ2-1	.	TRBV5-1	ASSLGLAQYDEQF
TRBJ2-1	TRBD2	TRBV7-2	ASSLSRLAARGEQF
TRBJ2-7	TRBD1	TRBV20-1	SAHDRVLYYEQY
TRBJ2-1	TRBD1	TRBV7-3	ASARDRVYNEQF
TRBJ2-5	TRBD1	TRBV12-3/TRBV12-4	ASTWGTANQETQY
TRBJ1-1	.	TRBV27	ASRSVGLRDTEAF
TRBJ2-1	.	TRBV29-1	SVELEGFPYNEQF
TRBJ2-2	.	TRBV7-2	ASSPHQSRTGELF
TRBJ2-3	.	TRBV12-3/TRBV12-4	ASSGRADTQY
TRBJ2-1	TRBD2	TRBV6-1	ASSEGSGSAKQF
TRBJ1-5	.	TRBV28	ASSLGGQGNQPQH
TRBJ2-3	TRBD2	TRBV27	ASKPTSGYTDTDTQY
TRBJ2-2	TRBD2	TRBV20-1	SALAGSNTGELF
TRBJ1-5	.	TRBV7-9	ASSLDGGGNQPQH
TRBJ1-6	.	TRBV4-3	ASSQDTMRTLH
TRBJ2-1	.	TRBV6-5	ASRYSVSNEQF
TRBJ2-1	TRBD2	TRBV20-1	SARPGLAGGSSSYNEQF
TRBJ2-3	.	TRBV6-1	ASSPLNTDTQY
TRBJ2-1	.	TRBV5-1	ASSLAMQTRDFYNEQF
TRBJ2-3	.	TRBV9	ASSVAPAGTDTQY
TRBJ2-1	TRBD2	TRBV20-1	SVSLAGLYNEQF
TRBJ2-7	TRBD1	TRBV11-2	ASSLDDRGRLLRSSYEQY
TRBJ1-1	TRBD1	TRBV6-1	ASRSGGDTEAF
TRBJ2-4	.	TRBV12-3/TRBV12-4	ASSFQLEGRGAKNIQY
TRBJ2-1	.	TRBV7-8	ASSRLGGRSYEQF
TRBJ1-2	.	TRBV28	ASSLSLAGLLYGYT
TRBJ2-3	TRBD2	TRBV4-1	ASSLGLEPSTDTQY
TRBJ1-4	TRBD1	TRBV28	ASSLEGARGEKLF
TRBJ2-5	TRBD2	TRBV20-1	SARDGASGKKTQY
TRBJ2-3	.	TRBV20-1	SARKAGSTDTQY
TRBJ2-5	.	TRBV6-5	ASSYRGAGYETQY
TRBJ1-1	.	TRBV18	ASSPPSSHKGAEAF
TRBJ2-1	TRBD2	TRBV6-2/TRBV6-3	ASSYSELAGDNEQF
TRBJ2-4	.	TRBV15	ATSAGPQVGNIQY
TRBJ2-5	.	TRBV12-3/TRBV12-4	ASSKRDQETQY
TRBJ2-7	TRBD1	TRBV6-5	ASSYSPGTGSLAYEQY
TRBJ1-2	.	TRBV5-6	ASSFYTEYPSNYGYT
TRBJ1-1	.	TRBV27	ASSQTTGVGTEAF
TRBJ1-5	.	TRBV6-2/TRBV6-3	ASSPSGLQPQH
TRBJ2-7	.	TRBV7-9	ASSPLGGGTYEQY
TRBJ2-5	TRBD2	TRBV3-1	ASSHLAGVGETQY
TRBJ2-3	.	TRBV29-1	SVEGRHTDTQY